This is a list of T cell receptor beta chains from one sample in a study of shared T cell receptors in the human thymus. Clones were sequenced by immunoSEQ multiplex PCR, and TCRdb holds only the in-frame ones, with some missing. The data contain some 700,000 clones, approximately 90% of them singletons. These data were also filed under a second study, of human thymus T cells.

Sequenced: thymocytes. These receptors were taken from a boy in the first two years of life with a congenital heart defect. CDR3s include the opening cysteine and the closing phenylalanine or tryptophan. Fields, in order: CDR3 length, V gene, clone size, J gene, D gene, CDR3 DNA, CDR3 protein. A D gene is named only where the DNA matches it firmly. A row's size may be missing; if present it is once, few, many or a size class.

14	TRBV9	NA	TRBJ2-7	TRBD2	TGTGCCAGCAGCGTAGGCGGGAGAGGCCACGAGCAGTACTTC	CASSVGGRGHEQYF
15	TRBV30	NA	TRBJ2-7	TRBD2	TGTGCCTTGGAGGGGGTAGCGGGAGGGGGGTACGAGCAGTACTTC	CALEGVAGGGYEQYF
13	TRBV5-1	once	TRBJ2-5	NA	TGCGCCAGCAGCTCCCTGACAGTCGAGACCCAGTACTTC	CASSSLTVETQYF
15	TRBV2	NA	TRBJ2-7	TRBD2	TGTGCCAGCAGTGCTTGGACTAGCCGGACCTACGAGCAGTACTTC	CASSAWTSRTYEQYF
19	TRBV4-3	NA	TRBJ2-7	TRBD2	TGCGCCAGCAGCCAAGATCTGTGGCGGGCGGGGGAAAGCTCCTACGAGCAGTACTTC	CASSQDLWRAGESSYEQYF
18	TRBV27	NA	TRBJ1-5	NA	TGTGCCAGCAGTCCCCTGGGGAGGTATCTGTATAGCAATCAGCCCCAGCATTTT	CASSPLGRYLYSNQPQHF
13	TRBV27	once	TRBJ2-7	NA	TGTGCCAGCAGTCTGGGAGCCTCCTACGAGCAGTACTTC	CASSLGASYEQYF
15	TRBV6-6	NA	TRBJ2-5	TRBD1	TGTGCCAGCAGTTACCAGGGGGTTAGGGAAGAGACCCAGTACTTC	CASSYQGVREETQYF
16	TRBV15	NA	TRBJ2-2	TRBD2	TGTGCCACCAGCCCGCGACTAGCGGGAGAGTCCGGGGAGCTGTTTTTT	CATSPRLAGESGELFF
13	TRBV29-1	NA	TRBJ2-3	TRBD2	TGCAGCGTAATAGCGGGGATCACAGATACGCAGTATTTT	CSVIAGITDTQYF
16	TRBV6-5	NA	TRBJ2-1	TRBD1	TGTGCCAGCAGTTACTCGGGACAGGCCTTCTACAATGAGCAGTTCTTC	CASSYSGQAFYNEQFF
17	TRBV5-1	NA	TRBJ1-3	TRBD1	TGCGCCAGCAGCCCATCGGGACAGTCAGCCTCTGGAAACACCATATATTTT	CASSPSGQSASGNTIYF
15	TRBV6-1	few	TRBJ2-3	NA	TGTGCCAGCAGCACTTACAGGGTTCCCACAGATACGCAGTATTTT	CASSTYRVPTDTQYF
14	TRBV6-6	NA	TRBJ2-7	NA	TGTGCCAGCAGCCGCCCCGGGAATCCCTACGAGCAGTACTTC	CASSRPGNPYEQYF
18	TRBV5-1	NA	TRBJ2-5	TRBD1	TGCGCCAGCAGCTTGGGGGGACAGGGTAAGGGGATCCAAGAGACCCAGTACTTC	CASSLGGQGKGIQETQYF
14	TRBV19	NA	TRBJ1-5	TRBD1	TGTGCCAGTAGTAAGGGGACAGGGGATCAGCCCCAGCATTTT	CASSKGTGDQPQHF
12	TRBV29-1	NA	TRBJ1-2	TRBD1	TGCAGCATAACCGGGACAGGCTATGGCTACACCTTC	CSITGTGYGYTF
17	TRBV5-4	NA	TRBJ2-1	TRBD2	TGTGCCAGCAGCTGTAGGACTAGCGGGAGGGGTCACAATGAGCAGTTCTTC	CASSCRTSGRGHNEQFF
19	TRBV4-1	NA	TRBJ2-2	TRBD2	TGCGCCAGCAGCCAAGGGACTAGCGGGAGGGTTAAATCCCCCGGGGAGCTGTTTTTT	CASSQGTSGRVKSPGELFF
17	TRBV11-2	NA	TRBJ1-1	TRBD1	TGTGCCAGCAGCTTGACGAAGGGGGCGATACACGTGGCTGAAGCTTTCTTT	CASSLTKGAIHVAEAFF
15	TRBV12-5	NA	TRBJ2-7	TRBD2	TGTGCTAGTGCCGTTAGCGGGAGCTCCCTCTACGAGCAGTACTTC	CASAVSGSSLYEQYF
15	TRBV19	NA	TRBJ2-1	NA	TGTGCCAGTAGTATAGGGGGCAGGGTAGACAATGAGCAGTTCTTC	CASSIGGRVDNEQFF
14	TRBV7-8	NA	TRBJ2-7	TRBD1	TGTGCCAGCAGCCAATCGACAGGGGGGTCCGAGCAGTACTTC	CASSQSTGGSEQYF
16	TRBV4-2	NA	TRBJ2-1	TRBD2	TGTGCCAGCAGCCCAGTGCTAGCGGAGCTATACAATGAGCAGTTCTTC	CASSPVLAELYNEQFF
14	TRBV27	NA	TRBJ2-7	NA	TGTGCCAGTCGACACCGGGACAACCTCTACGAGCAGTACTTC	CASRHRDNLYEQYF
16	TRBV27	NA	TRBJ2-7	NA	TGTGCCAGCAGTTTATCGCCCCGCGGACAAGTCTACGAGCAGTACTTC	CASSLSPRGQVYEQYF
14	TRBV5-6	NA	TRBJ2-7	TRBD2	TGTGCCAGCAGCTGGAGCGGGAGCTGGTACGAGCAGTACTTC	CASSWSGSWYEQYF
15	TRBV5-6	NA	TRBJ1-2	NA	TGTGCCAGCAGCAAAACGACAGCCTCCCGGGGGGGCTACACCTTC	CASSKTTASRGGYTF
14	TRBV7-9	NA	TRBJ1-1	NA	TGTGCCAGCAAGGAGGCCCGGGGGAACACTGAAGCTTTCTTT	CASKEARGNTEAFF
15	TRBV6-5	few	TRBJ2-7	TRBD2	TGTGCCAGCAGTTCTATTGCGGGAGTCGTAGGCGAGCAGTACTTC	CASSSIAGVVGEQYF
12	TRBV7-2	NA	TRBJ2-7	TRBD1	TGTGCCAGCAGCCACAGGGGACACGAGCAGTACTTC	CASSHRGHEQYF
15	TRBV9	NA	TRBJ2-7	TRBD1	TGTGCCAGCAGCGTAGCGGACAGGGCCAGCTACGAGCAGTACTTC	CASSVADRASYEQYF
12	TRBV19	NA	TRBJ2-1	NA	TGTGCCAGTGGCCCAGGTTACAATGAGCAGTTCTTC	CASGPGYNEQFF
15	TRBV6-1	NA	TRBJ2-5	NA	TGTGCCAGACAGTCCCCACAAAGGGGGTCGGAGACCCAGTACTTC	CARQSPQRGSETQYF
15	TRBV7-9	few	TRBJ1-4	NA	TGTGCCAGCAGCCCCGTCGGGGTCTCGGTGGAAAAACTGTTTTTT	CASSPVGVSVEKLFF
15	TRBV14	once	TRBJ1-1	TRBD1	TGTGCCAGCAGCCAAGATCAGGGGACAGAGTGTGTAGCTTTCTTT	CASSQDQGTECVAFF
15	TRBV5-6	NA	TRBJ2-7	TRBD2	TGTGCCAGCAGCTTGAAGACTAGCGGATCCTACGAGCAGTACTTC	CASSLKTSGSYEQYF
18	TRBV21-1	NA	TRBJ2-1	NA	TGTGCCAGCCCCTCGGAAAGAACAGGGGGGATAGGGGTAGAGGAGCAGTTCTTC	CASPSERTGGIGVEEQFF
15	TRBV19	NA	TRBJ2-7	TRBD1	TGTGCCAGTAGTATCACGAGGACAGGGGGCTACGAGCAGTACTTC	CASSITRTGGYEQYF
16	TRBV6-1	NA	TRBJ2-2	NA	TGTGCCAGCAGTGAATCGCGGGACGCGAACACCGGGGAGCTGTTTTTT	CASSESRDANTGELFF
15	TRBV7-9	NA	TRBJ2-7	TRBD1	TGTGCCAGCAGCTTAACAGGGGCCCTATACTACGAGCAGTACTTC	CASSLTGALYYEQYF
15	TRBV7-9	NA	TRBJ2-5	TRBD2	TGTGCCAGCATCCGTAGCGGGAGGGCCGGGGAGACCCAGTACTTC	CASIRSGRAGETQYF